The 31 T cell receptor beta chains reported below all come from one sample, sequenced in a study of PD-1 blockade in classical Hodgkin lymphoma (dated by TCRdb to the early 2020s). The label giving this sample's time point can be read as: cycle 4 day 1 (C4D1), after six to seven weeks of nivolumab. Every trial patient had relapsed after autologous stem cell transplantation, and cohorts A, B and C differed in prior brentuximab vedotin exposure. Magnetic negative selection with a Miltenyi CD8+ T cell isolation kit was used to purify CD8+ T cells from thawed PBMCs. Library prep was done by the immunoSEQ multiplex PCR assay. The clones in this table, taken by TCRdb from immuneACCESS, are in-frame only. Not every clone is retained; where verified, under half of the shortfall comes from an unresolved V gene, and the cause of the rest is unknown. This sample has roughly 4,000 clones in its table, and roughly 72% of those were observed once. The ten largest account for nearly 35% of the sample.

This specimen consisted of CD8+ T cells from blood, obtained before the fourth cycle of nivolumab. Receptor source: a human donor with classical Hodgkin lymphoma.

V usage is TRBV6-5 and J usage is TRBJ2-7; 8 bases fit TRBD2. V trimming: 5 bases; J trimming: 3 bases; junction bases outside the gene matches: 9. This CDR3 contains 15 residues. Germline V gene data show CDR1 as MNHEY and CDR2 as SVGAGI. DNA of the CDR3: TGTGCCAGCAGTGGCACCGGGACTAGGATCTACGAGCAGTACTTC. This gives the protein CASSGTGTRIYEQYF.

The CDR3 DNA follows: TGTGCCAGCAGTCTGACCCCCACCGGGACAGGGGGTGTTTTGGATGGCTACACCTTC. Translation: CASSLTPTGTGGVLDGYTF. This chain uses TRBV27 with TRBJ1-2; 11 nucleotides align to TRBD1. V gave up 5 bases and J gave up 6 bases; unmatched junction bases: 20. This CDR3 comprises 19 residues. CDR1 MNHEY and CDR2 SMNVEV come from the germline V gene (reference sequence).

The CDR3 region is CASSPGLAGVMDTQYF. In DNA form, the CDR3 reads TGCGCCAGCAGCCCCGGACTAGCGGGGGTGATGGATACGCAGTATTTT. The V and J genes are TRBV5-1 and TRBJ2-3, with 13 bases that match TRBD2. This CDR3 has 16 amino acids. The germline V gene encodes CDR1 SGHRS and CDR2 YFSETQ. The V and J ends lost 4 bases and 6 bases, in that order; junction bases with no gene match: 8.

The gene calls are TRBV19 and TRBJ2-1; no definite D call. V shed 3 bases and J shed 7 bases, with 4 bases lying between them. The CDR3 loop spans 11 amino acids. Germline-derived CDR1 and CDR2 are LNHDA and SQIVND (reference sequence). DNA for the CDR3: TGTGCCAGTAGTATGGGTAATGAGCAGTTCTTC. This sequence encodes CASSMGNEQFF.

J is TRBJ1-4 and V is TRBV7-6, with D maybe TRBD1 (5 bases). V was cut by 3 bases and J by 7 bases, with 15 bases left in between. Germline lookup yields CDR1 SGHVS and CDR2 FNYEAQ. The CDR3 totals 15 residues. The DNA for the CDR3 is TGTGCCAGCAGCTTCTCTGCAGGGCTTGGTGAAAAACTGTTTTTT. The encoded protein is CASSFSAGLGEKLFF.

This clone was detected only a few times. The chain recombines TRBV29-1 with TRBJ1-1; 7 bases line up with TRBD1. Germline V gene lookup returns CDR1 SQVTM and CDR2 ANQGSEA. Unmatched junction bases numbered 12, after V lost 4 bases and J lost 7 bases. CDR3 length: 14 residues. The CDR3 DNA is TGCAGCGTTGCCGACAGGGATGGGTTCGGTGAAGCTTTCTTT. This encodes CSVADRDGFGEAFF.

The CDR3 bases are TGTGCCAGCAGCTTTACTAGCTGGGATGAGCAGTTCTTC. It is translated as CASSFTSWDEQFF. The chain uses TRBV7-9 and TRBJ2-1; TRBD2 is a possible D gene (6 bases). Trimming left V 3 bases short and J 8 bases short, with 11 bases between. CDR3 length: 13 residues. From germline, CDR1 is SEHNR and CDR2 FQNEAQ (reference sequence).

The genes are TRBV5-6 and TRBJ1-6, with D unclear. V was shortened by 1 base and J by 13 bases, with 18 bases between the two germline ends. Germline V gene lookup returns CDR1 SGHDT and CDR2 YYEEEE. This CDR3 comprises 15 residues. CDR3 in DNA: TGTGCCAGCAGCTTGCTGTCGTCTCCTTTCATCCCCCTCCACTTT. It encodes CASSLLSSPFIPLHF.

The V gene is TRBV5-6, the J gene TRBJ1-2; TRBD1 is a possible D gene (6 bases). Trimming took 1 base from V and 7 from J, leaving 26 bases between them. This CDR3 is built from 18 residues. The germline CDR1 and CDR2 sequences are SGHDT and YYEEEE. The CDR3 sequence is CASSLMGVWGAGRSGYTF. The CDR3 bases are TGTGCCAGCAGCTTGATGGGTGTATGGGGGGCAGGTAGGAGTGGCTACACCTTC. The whole variable domain, filled in from reference TRBV5-6 and TRBJ1-2, reads DAGVTQSPTHLIKTRGQQVTLRCSPKSGHDTVSWYQQALGQGPQFIFQYYEEEERQRGNFPDRFSGHQFPNYSSELNVNALLLGDSALYLCASSLMGVWGAGRSGYTFGSGTRLTVV.

This clone rates as medium-sized. The V gene is TRBV7-8, the J gene TRBJ2-3; 7 positions match TRBD1. The CDR3 length is 16 residues. Unmatched junction bases numbered 11, after V lost 7 bases and J lost 1 base. In germline, CDR1 is SGHVS, CDR2 FQNEAQ. The CDR3 reads CASILGEGAGTDTQYF. The CDR3, as DNA: TGTGCCAGCATCCTAGGTGAGGGGGCCGGCACAGATACGCAGTATTTT.

V usage is TRBV5-1 and J usage is TRBJ2-1, with a possible D match to TRBD2 (6 bases). V lost 1 base and J 8 bases, leaving 13 bases between the germline ends. CDR1 and CDR2 from the germline V gene are SGHRS and YFSETQ. The CDR3 length is 14 residues. CDR3 coding DNA: TGCGCCAGCAGCTTGCGGGAGTTCGTCGATGAGCAGTTCTTC. As protein: CASSLREFVDEQFF.

The V and J genes are TRBV4-3 and TRBJ2-1; D call uncertain. Germline lookup yields CDR1 LGHNA and CDR2 YSLEER. The V end was cut by 1 base, the J end by 1 base, with 11 bases between. CDR3 length: 16 residues. The CDR3 DNA sequence: TGCGCCAGCAGCCAAGTATCGTCTGGGTCCTACAATGAGCAGTTCTTC. Translating gives CASSQVSSGSYNEQFF.

This sequence joins TRBV2 and TRBJ2-5; 11 bases are a match to TRBD2. Gene TRBJ2-7 matches the end of the DNA better, so the J call may be wrong. Germline V gives CDR1 SNHLY, CDR2 FYNNEI. This CDR3 is 14 amino acids long. For the CDR3, the DNA is TGTGCCAGCAGCGGACTAGCGGGCACCTACGAGCAGTACTTC. It is translated as CASSGLAGTYEQYF.

Only a few counts were recorded for this clone. This chain links TRBV19 with TRBJ2-5, with D perhaps matching TRBD2 (5 bases). The V end was cut by 1 base, the J end by 9 bases, with 12 bases between. The CDR3 is 13 amino acids. Germline loops: CDR1 LNHDA, CDR2 SQIVND (reference sequence). The CDR3 bases are TGTGCCAGTAGTATAGTGCCCTCGGAGGCCCAGTACTTC. It yields the protein CASSIVPSEAQYF.

The CDR3 is CASTTPRAPAKNIQYF. The CDR3 DNA reads as TGTGCCAGCACCACCCCCCGGGCCCCAGCCAAAAACATTCAGTACTTC. This chain uses TRBV28 with TRBJ2-4; D is uncertain. The ends were cut back, 7 bases at V and 0 bases at J, with 16 bases in the middle. Per the germline V gene, CDR1 is MDHEN and CDR2 is SYDVKM. The CDR3 is made up of 16 amino acids.

The rearrangement uses TRBV7-9 and TRBJ2-7; no firm D call. The CDR3 totals 12 residues. Trimming removed 1 base at V and 1 base at J, with 2 bases between. Germline assignment: CDR1 SEHNR and CDR2 FQNEAQ (reference sequence). In DNA, the CDR3 is TGTGCCAGCAGCTTAGGGTCCTACGAGCAGTACTTC. Its translation: CASSLGSYEQYF.

The chain joins TRBV5-1 to TRBJ2-3, with D hard to call. The CDR3 is 13 residues long. V lost 6 bases and J lost 4, with 12 bases in between. Looked up from germline, CDR1 is SGHRS and CDR2 is YFSETQ. This CDR3 is CASMGRDADTQYF. CDR3 sequence (DNA): TGCGCCAGCATGGGAAGGGATGCAGATACGCAGTATTTT. Combining the CDR3 with reference TRBV5-1 and TRBJ2-3 gives the whole variable domain KAGVTQTPRYLIKTRGQQVTLSCSPISGHRSVSWYQQTPGQGLQFLFEYFSETQRNKGNFPGRFSGRQFSNSRSEMNVSTLELGDSALYLCASMGRDADTQYFGPGTRLTVL.

This clone has a handful of counts. Relative to the germline gene, one junction end is altered; a read error may explain this. The chain is built from TRBV7-9 and TRBJ2-7; the D gene is possibly TRBD2 (6 bases). The CDR3 totals 15 residues. The germline V gene encodes CDR1 SEHNR and CDR2 FQNEAQ (reference sequence). The CDR3 is CASSQDVTSPIEQYF. The CDR3 DNA is TGCGCCAGCAGCCAAGACGTCACTAGCCCTATCGAGCAGTACTTC.

The J gene is TRBJ1-4, the V gene TRBV5-5; D is perhaps TRBD1 (6 bases). The V gene lost 4 bases and the J gene lost 7 bases, with 17 bases spanning the gap. CDR3 length: 15 amino acids. CDR1 is SGHKS and CDR2 is YYEKEE in the germline V gene (reference sequence). CDR3 region: CASSPGQPRSEKLFF. CDR3 coding DNA: TGTGCCAGCAGCCCCGGACAGCCGCGCAGTGAAAAACTGTTTTTT.

In this sample, this clone turned up a few times. The chain carries TRBV30 and TRBJ2-7; no clear D. CDR3 length: 15 amino acids. The germline V gene encodes CDR1 GTSNPN and CDR2 SVGIG (reference sequence). V lost 0 bases and J lost 1, with 13 bases in between. CDR3 loop: CAWSVTLEPSYEQYF. The CDR3 DNA reads as TGTGCCTGGAGTGTAACCCTAGAGCCATCCTACGAGCAGTACTTC.

The chain links TRBV2 to TRBJ2-2, with unresolved D. Germline-derived CDR1 and CDR2 are SNHLY and FYNNEI. The V end lost 7 bases, the J end lost 8 bases, and 8 bases lay between the germline ends. The CDR3 totals 11 residues. CDR3 residues: CASIDRGELFF. The CDR3, as DNA: TGTGCCAGCATCGACCGTGGGGAGCTGTTTTTT.

J is TRBJ2-7 and V is TRBV13; D is tentatively TRBD1 or TRBD2 (5 bases each). CDR1 and CDR2 (germline): PRHDT, FYEKMQ (reference sequence). V lost 0 bases and J lost 0, with 9 bases in between. The CDR3 has 15 amino acids. CDR3 sequence: CASSLGPGSSYEQYF. In nucleotides, the CDR3 is TGTGCCAGCAGCTTAGGGCCAGGGAGCTCCTACGAGCAGTACTTC.

As regards this clone: The sample carries other DNA sequences with the same CDR3. The chain links TRBV27 to TRBJ1-6, with 8 bases identical to TRBD1. Per germline, CDR1 MNHEY and CDR2 SMNVEV (reference sequence). This CDR3 region has 14 residues. Unmatched junction bases numbered 2, after V lost 4 bases and J lost 6 bases. The CDR3 is CASSSQGGNSPLHF. CDR3 in DNA: TGTGCCAGCAGTTCACAGGGGGGTAATTCACCCCTCCACTTT.

The V and J genes are TRBV7-2 and TRBJ2-5; D is undetermined. The end of the DNA aligns better with TRBJ2-7, so the J call may be wrong. CDR3 length equals 14 residues. Germline V CDR1 and CDR2: SGHTA, FQGNSA. The CDR3 here is CASSSSALVYEQYF. In nucleotides, the CDR3 is TGTGCCAGCAGCTCAAGTGCGTTGGTCTACGAGCAGTACTTC.

This clone appeared a few times. The chain couples TRBV28 to TRBJ1-2; a weak D match, TRBD1 (6 bases). The CDR3 consists of 14 residues. Trimming shortened V by 5 bases and J by 5 bases, and 15 bases separated the two germline ends. Germline V CDR1 and CDR2: MDHEN, SYDVKM. The CDR3 loop is CASSPRLTGYGYTF. The CDR3 nucleotides read TGTGCCAGCAGTCCCAGACTCACAGGGTATGGCTACACCTTC.

The J gene is TRBJ2-2, the V gene TRBV4-1; tentative D call: TRBD1 (6 bases). Germline CDR1 is MGHRA and CDR2 is YSYEKL. Trimming took off 2 bases at V and 3 bases at J, with 10 bases between the two ends. The CDR3 is made up of 15 amino acids. CDR3 bases: TGCGCCAGCAGCCAATCGGACAGATACACCGGGGAGCTGTTTTTT. This translates into CASSQSDRYTGELFF.

This clone was seen just once. V gene TRBV9 combines with J gene TRBJ1-1; D is ambiguous. Trimming cost V 1 base and J 0 bases, with 13 bases left between them. This CDR3 spans 16 amino acids. The V gene's germline CDR1 is SGDLS and CDR2 YYNGEE. This CDR3 is CASSVWQDLMNTEAFF. The CDR3 bases are TGTGCCAGCAGCGTATGGCAGGACTTGATGAACACTGAAGCTTTCTTT.

V gene TRBV11-2 combines with J gene TRBJ2-5; TRBD2 might be the D (6 bases). Between the trimmed V and J ends, which lost 0 bases and 2 bases, there was a span of 16 bases. CDR1 is SGHAT and CDR2 is FQNNGV in the germline V gene. CDR3 length: 17 residues. The CDR3 DNA reads TGTGCCAGCAGCTTAGATTCCGCGGGGACTGGACAAGAGACCCAGTACTTC. This encodes CASSLDSAGTGQETQYF.

This chain joins TRBV27 and TRBJ2-3, with D maybe TRBD2 (6 bases). Looked up from germline, CDR1 is MNHEY and CDR2 is SMNVEV (reference sequence). Trimming removed 1 base at V and 0 bases at J, with 11 bases between. There are 16 residues in the CDR3. The CDR3 DNA is TGTGCCAGCAGTTTATATCCCGCGGGAAGCACAGATACGCAGTATTTT. It is translated as CASSLYPAGSTDTQYF.

The genes are TRBV18 and TRBJ1-4; D uncertain. The CDR3 is 12 amino acids. CDR1 and CDR2 (germline): KGHSH, LQKENI. Trimming removed 8 bases at V and 7 bases at J, with 11 bases between. CDR3 coding DNA: TGTGCCAGCAGTTTATCCCCTGAAAAACTGTTTTTT. Protein product: CASSLSPEKLFF. The full variable domain, completed using reference TRBV18 and TRBJ1-4, is NAGVMQNPRHLVRRRGQEARLRCSPMKGHSHVYWYRQLPEEGLKFMVYLQKENIIDESGMPKERFSAEFPKEGPSILRIQQVVRGDSAAYFCASSLSPEKLFFGSGTQLSVL.

The V and J genes are TRBV5-1 and TRBJ1-1, with a weak D call TRBD1 (5 bases). CDR1 is SGHRS and CDR2 is YFSETQ in the germline V gene. V was shortened by 1 base and J by 10 bases, with 11 bases between the two germline ends. There are 12 residues in the CDR3. The CDR3: CASSLPGFRAFF. CDR3 nucleotide sequence: TGCGCCAGCAGCTTGCCAGGGTTCCGAGCTTTCTTT.